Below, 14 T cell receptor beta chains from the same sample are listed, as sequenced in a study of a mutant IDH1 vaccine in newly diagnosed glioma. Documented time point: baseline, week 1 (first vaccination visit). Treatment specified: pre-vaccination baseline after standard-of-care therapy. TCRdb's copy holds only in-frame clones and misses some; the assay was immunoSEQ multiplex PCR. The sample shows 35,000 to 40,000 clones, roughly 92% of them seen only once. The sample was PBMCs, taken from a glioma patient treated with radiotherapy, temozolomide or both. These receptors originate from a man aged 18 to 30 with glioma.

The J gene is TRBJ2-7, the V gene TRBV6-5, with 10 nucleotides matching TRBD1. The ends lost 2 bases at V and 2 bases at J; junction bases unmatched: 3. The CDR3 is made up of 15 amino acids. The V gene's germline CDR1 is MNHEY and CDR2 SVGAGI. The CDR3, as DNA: TGTGCCAGCAGTTACCGGGACAGGGGCACCTACGAGCAGTACTTC. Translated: CASSYRDRGTYEQYF.

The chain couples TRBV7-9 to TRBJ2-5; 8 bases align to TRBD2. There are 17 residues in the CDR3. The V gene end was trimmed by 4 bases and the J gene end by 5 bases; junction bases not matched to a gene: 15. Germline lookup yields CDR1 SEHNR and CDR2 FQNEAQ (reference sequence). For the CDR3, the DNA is TGTGCCAGCAGCTCCTATACCGGGAGGGCCCCTTGGGAGACCCAGTACTTC. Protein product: CASSSYTGRAPWETQYF.

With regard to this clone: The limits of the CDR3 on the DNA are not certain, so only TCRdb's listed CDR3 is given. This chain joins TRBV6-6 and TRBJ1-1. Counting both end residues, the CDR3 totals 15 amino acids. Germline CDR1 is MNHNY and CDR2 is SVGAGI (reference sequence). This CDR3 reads CASSYERILAPEAFF.

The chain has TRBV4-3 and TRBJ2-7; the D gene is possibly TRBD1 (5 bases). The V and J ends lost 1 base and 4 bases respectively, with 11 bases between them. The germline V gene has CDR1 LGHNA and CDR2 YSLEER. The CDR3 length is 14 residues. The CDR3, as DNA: TGCGCCAGCAGCCAAGGGAAAGGGGCATACGAGCAGTACTTC. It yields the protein CASSQGKGAYEQYF.

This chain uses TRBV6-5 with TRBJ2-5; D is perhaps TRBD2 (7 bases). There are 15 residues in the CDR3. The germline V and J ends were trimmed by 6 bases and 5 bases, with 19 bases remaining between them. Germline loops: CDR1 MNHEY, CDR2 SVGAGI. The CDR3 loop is CASSPKGGGFETQYF. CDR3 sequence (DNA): TGTGCCAGCAGCCCCAAAGGGGGGGGCTTCGAGACCCAGTACTTC.

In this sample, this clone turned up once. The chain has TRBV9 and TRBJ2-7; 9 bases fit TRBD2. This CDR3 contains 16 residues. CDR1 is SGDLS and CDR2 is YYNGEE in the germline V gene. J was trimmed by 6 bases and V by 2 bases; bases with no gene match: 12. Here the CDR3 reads CASSVGGAGGLGEQYF. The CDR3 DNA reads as TGTGCCAGCAGCGTGGGGGGAGCGGGAGGTCTAGGCGAGCAGTACTTC. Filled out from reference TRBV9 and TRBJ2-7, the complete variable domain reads DSGVTQTPKHLITATGQRVTLRCSPRSGDLSVYWYQQSLDQGLQFLIQYYNGEERAKGNILERFSAQQFPDLHSELNLSSLELGDSALYFCASSVGGAGGLGEQYFGPGTRLTVT.

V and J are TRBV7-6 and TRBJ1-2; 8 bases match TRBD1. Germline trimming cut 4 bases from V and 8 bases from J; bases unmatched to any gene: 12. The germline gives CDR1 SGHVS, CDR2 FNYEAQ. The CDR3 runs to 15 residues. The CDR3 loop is CASSSGTGGLGGYTF. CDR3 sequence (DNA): TGTGCCAGCAGCTCCGGGACAGGCGGGTTGGGGGGCTACACCTTC.

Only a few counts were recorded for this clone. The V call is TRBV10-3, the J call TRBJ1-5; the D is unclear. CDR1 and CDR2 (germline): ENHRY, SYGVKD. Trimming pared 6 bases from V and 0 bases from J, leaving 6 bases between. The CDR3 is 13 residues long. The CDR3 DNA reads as TGTGCCATCAGGGACGGTAGCAATCAGCCCCAGCATTTT. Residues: CAIRDGSNQPQHF.

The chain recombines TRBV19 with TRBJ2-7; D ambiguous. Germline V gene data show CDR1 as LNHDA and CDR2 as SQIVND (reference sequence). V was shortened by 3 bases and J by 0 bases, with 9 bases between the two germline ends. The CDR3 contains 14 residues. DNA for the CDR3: TGTGCCAGTAGTATCCTCGCAAGCTCCTACGAGCAGTACTTC. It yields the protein CASSILASSYEQYF.

The CDR3 reads CASSLADRGSYEQYF. In nucleotides, the CDR3 is TGTGCCAGCAGCTTAGCCGACAGGGGCTCCTACGAGCAGTACTTC. V gene TRBV7-9 combines with J gene TRBJ2-7, with 8 nucleotides matching TRBD1. This CDR3 has 15 residues. V was clipped by 0 bases and J by 0 bases; unmatched bases: 1. Per germline, CDR1 SEHNR and CDR2 FQNEAQ (reference sequence).

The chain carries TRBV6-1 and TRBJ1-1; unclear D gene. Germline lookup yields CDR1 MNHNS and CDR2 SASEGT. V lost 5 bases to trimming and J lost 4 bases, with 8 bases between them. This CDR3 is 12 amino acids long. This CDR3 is CASSLRTTEAFF. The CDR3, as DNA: TGTGCCAGCAGTCTGCGGACCACTGAAGCTTTCTTT.

CDR3 DNA: TGTGCCATCAGTAGCTCAGGGAACACTGAAGCTTTCTTT. Amino acids: CAISSSGNTEAFF. This chain connects TRBV10-3 to TRBJ1-1; D is uncertain. Per germline, CDR1 ENHRY and CDR2 SYGVKD. CDR3 length: 13 amino acids. Trimming shortened V by 5 bases and J by 1 base, and 8 bases separated the two germline ends.

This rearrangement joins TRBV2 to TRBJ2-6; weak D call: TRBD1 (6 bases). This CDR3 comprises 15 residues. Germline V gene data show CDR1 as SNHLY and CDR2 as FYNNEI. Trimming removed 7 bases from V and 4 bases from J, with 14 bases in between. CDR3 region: CASKIQGLGANVLTF. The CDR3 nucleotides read TGTGCCAGCAAGATACAGGGTCTGGGGGCCAACGTCCTGACTTTC.

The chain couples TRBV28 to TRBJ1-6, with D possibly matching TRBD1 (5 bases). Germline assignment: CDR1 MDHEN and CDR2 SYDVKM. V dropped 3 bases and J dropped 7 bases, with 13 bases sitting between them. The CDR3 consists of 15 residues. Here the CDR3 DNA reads TGTGCCAGCAGTTTGTTGCCCAAGGGGAATTCACCCCTCCACTTT. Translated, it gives CASSLLPKGNSPLHF.